Sequencing of this TCR beta chain was carried out in a study of identical twins. This CDR3 region has 15 residues. Per germline, CDR1 SGHRS and CDR2 YFSETQ. Trimming left V 0 bases short and J 7 bases short, with 16 bases between. Unique molecular identifiers were present on the cDNA, and a universal primer site came from template switching. From the 5' RACE reads, TCRdb called clonotypes with MiXCR, one entry per CDR3 protein. The profile shows roughly 470,000 distinct CDR3 sequences, over 11% of them singletons. This same sample was also taken into another study, of yellow fever vaccine responses in identical twins.

The source is a woman under 30 in good health. This chain links TRBV5-1 with TRBJ1-1, with TRBD1 as a possible D gene (6 bases). The sample was CD4+ T cells sorted from blood. In DNA, the CDR3 is TGCGCCAGCAGCTTGGGGCCGGGGGCGGTTTTTGAAGCTTTCTTT. It specifies CASSLGPGAVFEAFF.